The entry below describes one TCR beta chain. Only a few counts were recorded for this clone. Its target antigen remains unknown. The input lacks base qualities; no much larger clone sits a single base away. These data come from a study of circulating tumor DNA in untreated peripheral T-cell lymphoma (dated by TCRdb to 2020 to 2022). Overall study outcomes, separate from this receptor: Tumor-specific clonotypes were identified in just over 75% of patients, from about 84% of baseline tissues and roughly 70% of baseline serum samples.

The CDR3 measures 15 amino acids from cysteine to phenylalanine. The retained sequence is limited to the CDR3, 45 bases, with the frame set at the first base. After removal of 6 bases from V and 3 bases from J, the junction retains 7 bases not matched to a gene. To find tumor-specific TCR clonotypes, researchers sequenced baseline tumor tissue that had been collected prior to treatment. In a trial, the study monitored patients with peripheral T-cell lymphoma who were getting frontline treatment by applying next-generation sequencing to their T-cell receptor sequences. The library was obtained by the immunoSEQ multiplex PCR assay. TCRdb stores this immuneACCESS table with in-frame sequences only. Part of the clones is absent; in the studies checked, under half of the shortfall reflects unresolved V genes, and no reason is known for the rest. The sample includes approximately 6,600 clones, with about 60% observed a single time. The ten largest account for about 50% of the sample.

The sequencing sample was made of tumor tissue. The V and J segments used are TRBV23-1 and TRBJ2-1, and 8 junctional nucleotides match TRBD1. TRBV23-1 is given ORF status, its function remaining uncertain. The source is a human donor with peripheral T-cell lymphoma. The DNA reads TGCGCCAGCAGACCCGACAGGGGCCACTACAATGAGCAGTTCTTC. It codes for CASRPDRGHYNEQFF.